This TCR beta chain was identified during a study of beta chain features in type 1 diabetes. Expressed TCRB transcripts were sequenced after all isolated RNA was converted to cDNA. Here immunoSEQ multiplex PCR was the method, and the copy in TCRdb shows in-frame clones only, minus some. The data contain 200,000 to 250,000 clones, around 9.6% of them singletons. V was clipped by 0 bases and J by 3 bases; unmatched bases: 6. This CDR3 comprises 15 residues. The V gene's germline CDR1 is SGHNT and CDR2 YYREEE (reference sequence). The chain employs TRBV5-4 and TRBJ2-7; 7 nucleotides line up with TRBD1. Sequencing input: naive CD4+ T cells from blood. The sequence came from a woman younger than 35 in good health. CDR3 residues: CASSLGRTGNYEQYF. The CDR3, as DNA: TGTGCCAGCAGCTTGGGGCGGACAGGCAACTACGAGCAGTACTTC.